This T cell receptor beta chain was recovered during a study of CD8+CD57+ T cells in acquired aplastic anemia. TCR beta VDJ and CDR3 profiling used genomic DNA as template. One entry per CDR3 protein results from TCRdb running MiXCR on the reads. The sample consists of around 180,000 distinct CDR3 sequences, 55% to 70% of them appearing once. Trimming removed 0 bases from V and 8 bases from J, with 17 bases in between. Germline CDR1 reads SGHDT; CDR2 reads YYEEEE. The CDR3 extends over 16 amino acids. This clonotype was counted a single time. The chain employs TRBV5-6 and TRBJ1-4, with a tentative D call TRBD1 (5 bases). Sequencing was performed on sorted CD4+, CD8+, or CD8+CD57+ T cells (not recorded which) from PBMCs. The TCR originated in a human donor in good health. CDR3 bases: TGTGCCAGCAGCTTGGACCCCGGGGGGTTGGTGGAAAAACTGTTTTTT. Its protein is CASSLDPGGLVEKLFF.